A selection of T cell receptor beta chains follows, all from one sample in a study of patients and donors after allogeneic stem cell transplantation. Using its own MiXCR run on the RT-PCR reads, TCRdb lists one record per CDR3 protein. This sample has roughly 880,000 distinct CDR3 sequences, with about a sixth found just once. The sample was blood, either unsorted or a sorted T cell fraction (not recorded which). The receptor set was obtained from a human donor who was either an allogeneic HSCT recipient or a stem cell or donor lymphocyte infusion donor (not recorded which). It is not recorded whose cells these are; they may come from a transplant donor. CDR3s include the opening cysteine and the closing phenylalanine or tryptophan. A D gene is named only where the DNA matches it firmly. Size is stated for part of the rows, as once, few or many counts, or as a class when the clone is expanded.

CDR3 length: 17; D gene: .; clone size: once; J gene: TRBJ2-3; V gene: TRBV6-2/TRBV6-3; CDR3 DNA: TGTGCCAGCAGTTCACCTTTGGCGGGCCTAAGCACAGATACGCAGTATTTT; CDR3 protein: CASSSPLAGLSTDTQYF
CDR3 length: 12; D gene: .; clone size: .; J gene: TRBJ1-1; V gene: TRBV20-1; CDR3 DNA: TGCAGTGCTAGTCAACCGAACACTGAAGCTTTCTTT; CDR3 protein: CSASQPNTEAFF
CDR3 length: 16; D gene: .; clone size: few; J gene: TRBJ1-2; V gene: TRBV5-1; CDR3 DNA: TGCGCCAGCAGCTTGGAGCAGGGGCTATCTAACTATGGCTACACCTTC; CDR3 protein: CASSLEQGLSNYGYTF
CDR3 length: 12; D gene: .; clone size: .; J gene: TRBJ2-1; V gene: TRBV25-1; CDR3 DNA: TGTGCCAGCAGTGAATACGCGGATGAGCAGTTCTTC; CDR3 protein: CASSEYADEQFF
CDR3 length: 13; D gene: .; clone size: .; J gene: TRBJ2-1; V gene: TRBV5-1; CDR3 DNA: TGCGCCAGCAGCTTAAGCGTGGACAATGAGCAGTTCTTC; CDR3 protein: CASSLSVDNEQFF
CDR3 length: 11; D gene: .; clone size: .; J gene: TRBJ1-1; V gene: TRBV29-1; CDR3 DNA: TGCAGCTCCCTCCGGGGCACTGAAGCTTTCTTT; CDR3 protein: CSSLRGTEAFF
CDR3 length: 18; D gene: TRBD1; clone size: .; J gene: TRBJ1-4; V gene: TRBV3-1; CDR3 DNA: TGTGCCAGCAGCCCACGACTGACAGGGTCTTCAACTAATGAAAAACTGTTTTTT; CDR3 protein: CASSPRLTGSSTNEKLFF
CDR3 length: 15; D gene: .; clone size: .; J gene: TRBJ2-3; V gene: TRBV3-1; CDR3 DNA: TGTGCCAGCAGCCTGACTCGGGTCCACACAGATACGCAGTATTTT; CDR3 protein: CASSLTRVHTDTQYF
CDR3 length: 14; D gene: TRBD1; clone size: many; J gene: TRBJ1-2; V gene: TRBV27; CDR3 DNA: TGTGCCAGCAGTTTATCAGGGGGCAACTATGGCTACACCTTC; CDR3 protein: CASSLSGGNYGYTF
CDR3 length: 14; D gene: .; clone size: .; J gene: TRBJ2-4; V gene: TRBV7-2; CDR3 DNA: TGTGCCAGCAACTATTTTGGGGCAAAAAACATTCAGTACTTC; CDR3 protein: CASNYFGAKNIQYF
CDR3 length: 15; D gene: .; clone size: .; J gene: TRBJ1-2; V gene: TRBV6-5; CDR3 DNA: TGTGCCAGCAGTTACTGGTCAGTCGGAGGTTATGGCTACACCTTC; CDR3 protein: CASSYWSVGGYGYTF
CDR3 length: 15; D gene: TRBD2; clone size: few; J gene: TRBJ2-1; V gene: TRBV27; CDR3 DNA: TGTGCCAGCACGCGTAGCGGGAGCTACTACAATGAGCAGTTCTTC; CDR3 protein: CASTRSGSYYNEQFF
CDR3 length: 12; D gene: .; clone size: many; J gene: TRBJ2-1; V gene: TRBV5-1; CDR3 DNA: TGCGCCAGCAGCTTAGGCAGCCATGAGCAGTTCTTC; CDR3 protein: CASSLGSHEQFF
CDR3 length: 15; D gene: .; clone size: few; J gene: TRBJ1-6; V gene: TRBV20-1; CDR3 DNA: TGCAGTGCTAGAGAACAGGGAATGGCTAATTCACCCCTCCACTTT; CDR3 protein: CSAREQGMANSPLHF
CDR3 length: 16; D gene: .; clone size: few; J gene: TRBJ2-3; V gene: TRBV4-2; CDR3 DNA: TGTGCCAGCAGCCAAGAATCAGCGACGTACCCAGATACGCAGTATTTT; CDR3 protein: CASSQESATYPDTQYF
CDR3 length: 13; D gene: TRBD2; clone size: few; J gene: TRBJ2-3; V gene: TRBV20-1; CDR3 DNA: TGCAGTGCTGAGGCCCGGGGGGCAGATACGCAGTATTTT; CDR3 protein: CSAEARGADTQYF
CDR3 length: 15; D gene: TRBD1; clone size: many; J gene: TRBJ1-3; V gene: TRBV4-1; CDR3 DNA: TGCGCCAGCAGCCCCGGACAGGGGCCGGGGAACACCATATATTTT; CDR3 protein: CASSPGQGPGNTIYF
CDR3 length: 14; D gene: .; clone size: .; J gene: TRBJ2-7; V gene: TRBV7-9; CDR3 DNA: TGTGCCAGCAGCTTAAGCAAGGGCAGCTACGAGCAGTACTTC; CDR3 protein: CASSLSKGSYEQYF
CDR3 length: 16; D gene: TRBD2; clone size: .; J gene: TRBJ2-3; V gene: TRBV6-2/TRBV6-3; CDR3 DNA: TGTGCCAGCAGGCACTATACTAGCGGTAGCACAGATACGCAGTATTTT; CDR3 protein: CASRHYTSGSTDTQYF